A selection of T cell receptor beta chains follows, all from one sample in a study of OX40 agonist ivuxolimab in advanced cancers. Data came from immunoSEQ multiplex PCR; TCRdb stores just in-frame clones and leaves some out. This table has around 40,000 clones, about 80% appearing once. The specimen was CD4+ or CD8+ T cells sorted from blood, collected in a trial of the OX40 agonist ivuxolimab. These receptors were collected from an adult with an advanced solid tumor such as melanoma, head and neck, liver or kidney cancer. Both conserved end residues are part of each CDR3. The D gene is left open where the match is weak. The size field is filled for only some rows; it gives once, few, many or a size class.

V gene: TRBV7-8; J gene: TRBJ1-2; clone size: .; CDR3 length: 13; D gene: .; CDR3 protein: CASSLGGARGYTF; CDR3 DNA: TGTGCCAGCAGCTTAGGGGGCGCGAGGGGCTACACCTTC
V gene: TRBV7-8; J gene: TRBJ2-5; clone size: .; CDR3 length: 16; D gene: .; CDR3 protein: CASSPLYRVKGETQYF; CDR3 DNA: TGTGCCAGCAGCCCCTTATATAGGGTCAAGGGAGAGACCCAGTACTTC
V gene: TRBV28; J gene: TRBJ2-1; clone size: .; CDR3 length: 15; D gene: .; CDR3 protein: CASSFFQDSYNEQFF; CDR3 DNA: TGTGCCAGCAGTTTCTTCCAGGATTCTTACAATGAGCAGTTCTTC
V gene: TRBV5-6; J gene: TRBJ2-7; clone size: .; CDR3 length: 16; D gene: TRBD1; CDR3 protein: CASSLIAGTGVYEQYF; CDR3 DNA: TGTGCCAGCAGCTTGATAGCAGGGACAGGGGTCTACGAGCAGTACTTC
V gene: TRBV7-3; J gene: TRBJ2-3; clone size: .; CDR3 length: 14; D gene: TRBD2; CDR3 protein: CASSLAGGTDTQYF; CDR3 DNA: TGTGCCAGCAGCTTAGCGGGGGGAACAGATACGCAGTATTTT
V gene: TRBV28; J gene: TRBJ1-5; clone size: .; CDR3 length: 16; D gene: .; CDR3 protein: CASSLEGGFLPQPQHF; CDR3 DNA: TGTGCCAGCAGTTTGGAGGGGGGCTTCCTACCCCAGCCCCAGCATTTT
V gene: TRBV28; J gene: TRBJ2-2; clone size: medium-sized; CDR3 length: 19; D gene: .; CDR3 protein: CASSLTPGKAGLYTGELFF; CDR3 DNA: TGTGCCAGCAGTTTAACTCCCGGAAAAGCGGGCCTATACACCGGGGAGCTGTTTTTT
V gene: TRBV2; J gene: TRBJ1-2; clone size: .; CDR3 length: 16; D gene: .; CDR3 protein: CASSEAQRNRRYGYTF; CDR3 DNA: TGTGCCAGCAGTGAAGCCCAACGAAACAGGAGGTATGGCTACACCTTC
V gene: TRBV28; J gene: TRBJ1-1; clone size: .; CDR3 length: 13; D gene: .; CDR3 protein: CASSFIGRTEAFF; CDR3 DNA: TGTGCCAGCAGTTTTATAGGGAGGACTGAAGCTTTCTTT
V gene: TRBV7-8; J gene: TRBJ2-2; clone size: .; CDR3 length: 13; D gene: .; CDR3 protein: CASSSWVFGELFF; CDR3 DNA: TGTGCCAGCAGCTCCTGGGTCTTCGGGGAGCTGTTTTTT
V gene: TRBV5-6; J gene: TRBJ1-1; clone size: .; CDR3 length: 14; D gene: .; CDR3 protein: CASSLGSLNTEAFF; CDR3 DNA: TGTGCCAGCAGCTTGGGCAGTCTAAACACTGAAGCTTTCTTT
V gene: TRBV29-1; J gene: TRBJ2-1; clone size: .; CDR3 length: 22; D gene: TRBD2; CDR3 protein: CSVEDLKAGTSGRALWYNEQFF; CDR3 DNA: TGCAGCGTTGAAGATCTAAAAGCCGGGACTAGCGGGAGGGCCCTATGGTACAATGAGCAGTTCTTC
V gene: TRBV4-1; J gene: TRBJ2-7; clone size: .; CDR3 length: 14; D gene: TRBD2; CDR3 protein: CASSQGGLAYEQYF; CDR3 DNA: TGCGCCAGCAGCCAAGGGGGACTAGCGTATGAGCAGTACTTC
V gene: TRBV30; J gene: TRBJ1-5; clone size: once; CDR3 length: 15; D gene: .; CDR3 protein: CAWSPGAHSNQPQHF; CDR3 DNA: TGTGCCTGGAGTCCGGGGGCCCATAGCAATCAGCCCCAGCATTTT
V gene: TRBV4-1; J gene: TRBJ1-5; clone size: medium-sized; CDR3 length: 14; D gene: .; CDR3 protein: CASSQDGLGQPQHF; CDR3 DNA: TGCGCCAGCAGCCAAGATGGGTTAGGTCAGCCCCAGCATTTT
V gene: TRBV7-3; J gene: TRBJ2-3; clone size: .; CDR3 length: 19; D gene: TRBD2; CDR3 protein: CASSPGTSGGFGGTDTQYF; CDR3 DNA: TGTGCCAGCAGCCCCGGGACTAGCGGGGGATTTGGGGGCACAGATACGCAGTATTTT
V gene: TRBV28; J gene: TRBJ1-1; clone size: .; CDR3 length: 15; D gene: .; CDR3 protein: CASSSWISGTTEAFF; CDR3 DNA: TGTGCCAGCAGCTCATGGATTTCAGGGACCACTGAAGCTTTCTTT
V gene: TRBV11-3; J gene: TRBJ1-1; clone size: .; CDR3 length: 18; D gene: .; CDR3 protein: CASSLDGWGFRGDTEAFF; CDR3 DNA: TGTGCCAGCAGCTTAGATGGGTGGGGGTTCAGGGGAGACACTGAAGCTTTCTTT
V gene: TRBV19; J gene: TRBJ2-1; clone size: .; CDR3 length: 17; D gene: TRBD2; CDR3 protein: CASSSPLGGGARNEQFF; CDR3 DNA: TGTGCCAGTAGTTCTCCGCTAGGCGGGGGGGCGCGTAATGAGCAGTTCTTC
V gene: TRBV27; J gene: TRBJ2-1; clone size: .; CDR3 length: 18; D gene: TRBD2; CDR3 protein: CASSLTPLARSSYNEQFF; CDR3 DNA: TGTGCCAGCAGTTTAACCCCACTAGCGCGGAGCTCCTACAATGAGCAGTTCTTC
V gene: TRBV6-5; J gene: TRBJ1-5; clone size: .; CDR3 length: 13; D gene: .; CDR3 protein: CASRAEDGGAQHF; CDR3 DNA: TGTGCCAGCAGGGCGGAGGACGGGGGAGCCCAGCATTTT
V gene: TRBV27; J gene: TRBJ2-2; clone size: .; CDR3 length: 14; D gene: TRBD2; CDR3 protein: CASSLAGGTGELFF; CDR3 DNA: TGTGCCAGCAGTTTAGCGGGAGGCACCGGGGAGCTGTTTTTT
V gene: TRBV5-5; J gene: TRBJ2-1; clone size: .; CDR3 length: 13; D gene: .; CDR3 protein: CASTLVGINEQFF; CDR3 DNA: TGTGCCAGCACCCTTGTGGGGATCAATGAGCAGTTCTTC
V gene: TRBV4-3; J gene: TRBJ2-7; clone size: .; CDR3 length: 16; D gene: TRBD2; CDR3 protein: CASSLESAGVPVEQYF; CDR3 DNA: TGCGCCAGCAGCCTAGAATCAGCGGGGGTGCCAGTCGAGCAGTACTTC
V gene: TRBV7-8; J gene: TRBJ2-3; clone size: .; CDR3 length: 14; D gene: .; CDR3 protein: CASSFGEFPDTQYF; CDR3 DNA: TGTGCCAGCAGCTTCGGGGAGTTCCCAGATACGCAGTATTTT
V gene: TRBV7-2; J gene: TRBJ2-1; clone size: .; CDR3 length: 17; D gene: .; CDR3 protein: CASSWPGTGKSYNEQFF; CDR3 DNA: TGTGCCAGCAGCTGGCCGGGTACGGGTAAATCCTACAATGAGCAGTTCTTC
V gene: TRBV15; J gene: TRBJ2-1; clone size: .; CDR3 length: 17; D gene: .; CDR3 protein: CATSRVTEGETFNEQFF; CDR3 DNA: TGTGCCACCAGCAGAGTCACGGAGGGGGAGACTTTCAATGAGCAGTTCTTC
V gene: TRBV6-6; J gene: TRBJ1-2; clone size: .; CDR3 length: 13; D gene: .; CDR3 protein: CASKPIGNYGYTF; CDR3 DNA: TGTGCCAGCAAACCCATCGGGAACTATGGCTACACCTTC
V gene: TRBV13; J gene: TRBJ2-7; clone size: .; CDR3 length: 12; D gene: .; CDR3 protein: CATSTGTIEQYF; CDR3 DNA: TGTGCCACATCCACCGGGACAATCGAGCAGTACTTC
V gene: TRBV2; J gene: TRBJ2-7; clone size: medium-sized; CDR3 length: 15; D gene: TRBD1; CDR3 protein: CASSEAGQVSYEQYF; CDR3 DNA: TGTGCCAGCAGTGAAGCGGGACAGGTCTCCTACGAGCAGTACTTC
V gene: TRBV4-1; J gene: TRBJ2-3; clone size: .; CDR3 length: 15; D gene: TRBD1; CDR3 protein: CASSQDGTATDTQYF; CDR3 DNA: TGCGCCAGCAGCCAAGATGGGACAGCCACAGATACGCAGTATTTT
V gene: TRBV7-9; J gene: TRBJ1-1; clone size: .; CDR3 length: 15; D gene: .; CDR3 protein: CASSPGGGARTEAFF; CDR3 DNA: TGTGCCAGCAGCCCCGGCGGGGGTGCGAGGACTGAAGCTTTCTTT
V gene: TRBV5-1; J gene: TRBJ2-2; clone size: once; CDR3 length: 15; D gene: .; CDR3 protein: CASSLVYWDTGELFF; CDR3 DNA: TGCGCCAGCAGCTTGGTTTACTGGGACACCGGGGAGCTGTTTTTT
V gene: TRBV19; J gene: TRBJ1-6; clone size: .; CDR3 length: 13; D gene: TRBD1; CDR3 protein: CASAGTGYSPLHF; CDR3 DNA: TGTGCCAGCGCCGGGACAGGGTATTCACCCCTCCACTTT
V gene: TRBV7-8; J gene: TRBJ1-4; clone size: .; CDR3 length: 14; D gene: .; CDR3 protein: CASSLRTTNEKLFF; CDR3 DNA: TGTGCCAGCAGCCTAAGAACAACTAATGAAAAACTGTTTTTT
V gene: TRBV7-9; J gene: TRBJ1-1; clone size: .; CDR3 length: 16; D gene: .; CDR3 protein: CASSLYWGGRGTEAFF; CDR3 DNA: TGTGCCAGCAGCTTGTATTGGGGGGGTCGTGGCACTGAAGCTTTCTTT
V gene: TRBV21-1; J gene: TRBJ2-2; clone size: .; CDR3 length: 16; D gene: .; CDR3 protein: CASSQVTGTKAGELFF; CDR3 DNA: TGTGCCAGCAGCCAGGTAACCGGGACTAAGGCCGGGGAGCTGTTTTTT
V gene: TRBV15; J gene: TRBJ1-5; clone size: .; CDR3 length: 14; D gene: .; CDR3 protein: CATSRDGSNQPQHF; CDR3 DNA: TGTGCCACCAGCAGAGACGGTTCCAATCAGCCCCAGCATTTT
V gene: TRBV11-3; J gene: TRBJ1-3; clone size: once; CDR3 length: 16; D gene: .; CDR3 protein: CASSLPGPTAGNTIYF; CDR3 DNA: TGTGCCAGCAGCTTGCCGGGCCCAACAGCTGGAAACACCATATATTTT
V gene: TRBV2; J gene: TRBJ2-2; clone size: once; CDR3 length: 15; D gene: .; CDR3 protein: CASSDVIRETGELFF; CDR3 DNA: TGTGCCAGCAGTGATGTAATTAGGGAAACCGGGGAGCTGTTTTTT
V gene: TRBV15; J gene: TRBJ2-7; clone size: .; CDR3 length: 16; D gene: .; CDR3 protein: CATSRDFDTLSYEQYF; CDR3 DNA: TGTGCCACCAGCAGAGATTTTGACACCCTGTCCTACGAGCAGTACTTC
V gene: TRBV7-9; J gene: TRBJ1-1; clone size: .; CDR3 length: 13; D gene: .; CDR3 protein: CASSLVMNTEAFF; CDR3 DNA: TGTGCCAGCAGCTTAGTTATGAACACTGAAGCTTTCTTT
V gene: TRBV12-5; J gene: TRBJ2-1; clone size: .; CDR3 length: 16; D gene: .; CDR3 protein: CASGFTPGQSYNEQFF; CDR3 DNA: TGTGCTAGTGGTTTCACCCCGGGACAATCCTACAATGAGCAGTTCTTC
V gene: TRBV14; J gene: TRBJ2-7; clone size: .; CDR3 length: 13; D gene: .; CDR3 protein: CASSQTRAYEQYF; CDR3 DNA: TGTGCCAGCAGCCAAACCAGAGCCTACGAGCAGTACTTC
V gene: TRBV19; J gene: TRBJ2-3; clone size: .; CDR3 length: 15; D gene: .; CDR3 protein: CASSIFGGGTDTQYF; CDR3 DNA: TGTGCCAGTAGTATTTTCGGCGGGGGCACAGATACGCAGTATTTT
V gene: TRBV7-8; J gene: TRBJ2-5; clone size: .; CDR3 length: 14; D gene: .; CDR3 protein: CATLTLEGQETQYF; CDR3 DNA: TGTGCCACCCTCACATTGGAAGGGCAAGAGACCCAGTACTTC
V gene: TRBV19; J gene: TRBJ1-5; clone size: .; CDR3 length: 14; D gene: .; CDR3 protein: CASRSSVLNQPQHF; CDR3 DNA: TGTGCCAGTAGGTCCTCGGTCCTCAATCAGCCCCAGCATTTT
V gene: TRBV6-1; J gene: TRBJ2-5; clone size: .; CDR3 length: 11; D gene: .; CDR3 protein: CASKVSETQYF; CDR3 DNA: TGTGCCAGCAAAGTATCGGAGACCCAGTACTTC
V gene: TRBV5-1; J gene: TRBJ2-7; clone size: .; CDR3 length: 13; D gene: .; CDR3 protein: CASSYSLDYEQYF; CDR3 DNA: TGCGCCAGCAGCTACTCACTTGACTACGAGCAGTACTTC
V gene: TRBV5-1; J gene: TRBJ2-3; clone size: .; CDR3 length: 15; D gene: TRBD1; CDR3 protein: CASSGGQGVGDTQYF; CDR3 DNA: TGCGCCAGCAGCGGGGGACAGGGGGTTGGAGATACGCAGTATTTT
V gene: TRBV19; J gene: TRBJ2-7; clone size: .; CDR3 length: 16; D gene: .; CDR3 protein: CASSMGGGTSVYEQYF; CDR3 DNA: TGTGCCAGTAGTATGGGGGGGGGCACAAGTGTATACGAGCAGTACTTC
V gene: TRBV7-2; J gene: TRBJ2-7; clone size: .; CDR3 length: 13; D gene: .; CDR3 protein: CASSLDSDYEQYF; CDR3 DNA: TGTGCCAGCAGCTTAGACAGTGACTACGAGCAGTACTTC
V gene: TRBV6-4; J gene: TRBJ1-1; clone size: many; CDR3 length: 15; D gene: .; CDR3 protein: CASSDTTALNTEAFF; CDR3 DNA: TGTGCCAGCAGTGACACGACAGCACTGAACACTGAAGCTTTCTTT
V gene: TRBV28; J gene: TRBJ1-2; clone size: .; CDR3 length: 16; D gene: TRBD1; CDR3 protein: CASRVKGQVLTYGYTF; CDR3 DNA: TGTGCCAGCAGGGTGAAAGGACAGGTCTTAACCTATGGCTACACCTTC
V gene: TRBV9; J gene: TRBJ2-5; clone size: .; CDR3 length: 12; D gene: .; CDR3 protein: CASSAMEETQYF; CDR3 DNA: TGTGCCAGCAGCGCTATGGAAGAGACCCAGTACTTC